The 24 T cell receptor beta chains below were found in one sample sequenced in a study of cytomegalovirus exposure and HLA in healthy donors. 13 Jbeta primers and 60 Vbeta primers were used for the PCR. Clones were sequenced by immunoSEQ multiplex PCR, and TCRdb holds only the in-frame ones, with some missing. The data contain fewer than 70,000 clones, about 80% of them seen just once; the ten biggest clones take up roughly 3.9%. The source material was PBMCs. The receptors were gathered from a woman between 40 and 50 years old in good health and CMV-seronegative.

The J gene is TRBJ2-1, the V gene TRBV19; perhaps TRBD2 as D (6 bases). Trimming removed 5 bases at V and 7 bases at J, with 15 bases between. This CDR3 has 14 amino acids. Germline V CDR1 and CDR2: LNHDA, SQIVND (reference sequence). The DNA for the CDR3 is TGTGCCAGTAGTTTCCGGAGGGCCCAAAATGAGCAGTTCTTC. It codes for CASSFRRAQNEQFF. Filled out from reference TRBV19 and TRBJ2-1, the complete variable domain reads DGGITQSPKYLFRKEGQNVTLSCEQNLNHDAMYWYRQDPGQGLRLIYYSQIVNDFQKGDIAEGYSVSREKKESFPLTVTSAQKNPTAFYLCASSFRRAQNEQFFGPGTRLTVL.

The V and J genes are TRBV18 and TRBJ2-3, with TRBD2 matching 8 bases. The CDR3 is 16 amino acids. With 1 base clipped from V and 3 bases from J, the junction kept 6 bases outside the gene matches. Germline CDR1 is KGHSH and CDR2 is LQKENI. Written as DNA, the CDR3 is TGTGCCAGCTCACCACTTCTAGCGGGTAAAACAGATACGCAGTATTTT. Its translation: CASSPLLAGKTDTQYF.

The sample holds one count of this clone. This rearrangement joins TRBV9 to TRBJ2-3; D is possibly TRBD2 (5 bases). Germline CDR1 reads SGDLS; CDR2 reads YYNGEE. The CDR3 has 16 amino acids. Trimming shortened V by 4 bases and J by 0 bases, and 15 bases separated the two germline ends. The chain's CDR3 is CASSPRRAASTDTQYF. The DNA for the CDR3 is TGTGCCAGCAGCCCCCGGCGGGCCGCTAGCACAGATACGCAGTATTTT.

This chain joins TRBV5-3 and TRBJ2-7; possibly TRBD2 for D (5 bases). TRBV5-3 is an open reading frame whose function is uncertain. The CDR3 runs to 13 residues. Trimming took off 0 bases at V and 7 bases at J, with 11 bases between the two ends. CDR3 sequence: CARSLERFREQYF. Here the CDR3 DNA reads TGTGCCAGAAGCTTGGAGCGGTTCCGGGAGCAGTACTTC.

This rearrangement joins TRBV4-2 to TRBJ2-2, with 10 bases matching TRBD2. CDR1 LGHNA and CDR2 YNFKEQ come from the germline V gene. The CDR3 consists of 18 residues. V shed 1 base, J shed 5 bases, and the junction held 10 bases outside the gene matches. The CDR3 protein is CASSQVQREGSWTGELFF. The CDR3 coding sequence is TGTGCCAGCAGCCAAGTCCAGCGGGAGGGCAGTTGGACCGGGGAGCTGTTTTTT.

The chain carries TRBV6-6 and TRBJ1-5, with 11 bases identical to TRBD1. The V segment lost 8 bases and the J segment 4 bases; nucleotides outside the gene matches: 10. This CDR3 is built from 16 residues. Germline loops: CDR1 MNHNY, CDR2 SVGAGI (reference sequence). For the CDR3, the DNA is TGTGCCAGCGGGGGGACAGGGGGTAATAGTAATCAGCCCCAGCATTTT. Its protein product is CASGGTGGNSNQPQHF.

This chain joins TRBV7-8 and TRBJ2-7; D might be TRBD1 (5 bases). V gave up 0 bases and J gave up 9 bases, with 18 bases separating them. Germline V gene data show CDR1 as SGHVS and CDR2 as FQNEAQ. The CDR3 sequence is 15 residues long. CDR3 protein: CASSLAQGPILGQYF. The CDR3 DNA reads TGTGCCAGCAGCTTAGCGCAGGGTCCCATATTGGGGCAGTACTTC.

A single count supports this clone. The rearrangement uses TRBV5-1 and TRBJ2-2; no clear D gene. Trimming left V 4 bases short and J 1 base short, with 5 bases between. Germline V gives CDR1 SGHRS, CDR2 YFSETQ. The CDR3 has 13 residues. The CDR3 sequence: CASSPGNTGELFF. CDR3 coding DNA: TGCGCCAGCAGCCCGGGGAACACCGGGGAGCTGTTTTTT.

The chain's CDR3 is CASSLGTVTDYEQYF. DNA for the CDR3: TGTGCCAGCAGCTTAGGGACAGTTACTGACTACGAGCAGTACTTC. The chain couples TRBV7-9 to TRBJ2-7, with TRBD1 as a possible D gene (6 bases). The CDR3 contains 15 residues. Germline V lookup: CDR1 SEHNR, CDR2 FQNEAQ (reference sequence). V was trimmed by 1 base and J by 3 bases, leaving 13 bases between them.

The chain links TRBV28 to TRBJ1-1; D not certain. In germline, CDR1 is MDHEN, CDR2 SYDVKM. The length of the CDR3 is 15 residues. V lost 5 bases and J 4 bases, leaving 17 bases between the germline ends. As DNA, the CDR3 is TGTGCCAGCAGTCCCTCGACTAGAGGAGTCACTGAAGCTTTCTTT. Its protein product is CASSPSTRGVTEAFF.

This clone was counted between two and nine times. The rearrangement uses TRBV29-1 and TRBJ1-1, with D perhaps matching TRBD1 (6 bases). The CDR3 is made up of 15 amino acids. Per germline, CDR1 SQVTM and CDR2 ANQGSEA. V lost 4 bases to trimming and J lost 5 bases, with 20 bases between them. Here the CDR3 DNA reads TGCAGCGTTGGTTCGGCCAGGGGCGCGAAAACTGAAGCTTTCTTT. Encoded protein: CSVGSARGAKTEAFF.

For the CDR3, the DNA is TGTGCCAGCAGTCTCAGGGGCGGAGGCTACACCTTC. Encoded protein: CASSLRGGGYTF. This chain connects TRBV28 to TRBJ1-2; D perhaps matches TRBD1 (6 bases). The CDR3 extends over 12 amino acids. V shed 5 bases and J shed 8 bases, with 12 bases lying between them. Germline-derived CDR1 and CDR2 are MDHEN and SYDVKM.

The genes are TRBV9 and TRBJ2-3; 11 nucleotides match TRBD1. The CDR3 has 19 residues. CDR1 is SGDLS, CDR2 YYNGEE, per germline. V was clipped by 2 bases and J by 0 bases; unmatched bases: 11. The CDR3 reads CASSVDSGTGGMSTDTQYF. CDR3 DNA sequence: TGTGCCAGCAGCGTGGATTCCGGGACAGGGGGTATGAGCACAGATACGCAGTATTTT.

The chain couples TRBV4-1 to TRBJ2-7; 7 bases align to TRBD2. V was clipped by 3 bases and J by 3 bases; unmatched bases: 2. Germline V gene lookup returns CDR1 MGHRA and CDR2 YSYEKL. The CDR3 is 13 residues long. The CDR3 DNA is TGCGCCAGCAGCCACCCTAGCGGCTACGAGCAGTACTTC. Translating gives CASSHPSGYEQYF.

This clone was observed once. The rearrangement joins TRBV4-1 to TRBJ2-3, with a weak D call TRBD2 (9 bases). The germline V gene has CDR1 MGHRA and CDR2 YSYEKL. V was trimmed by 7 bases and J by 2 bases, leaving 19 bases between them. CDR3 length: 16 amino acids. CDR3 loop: CASNRGASGTTDTQYF. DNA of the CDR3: TGCGCCAGCAACAGGGGGGCTAGCGGGACCACAGATACGCAGTATTTT.

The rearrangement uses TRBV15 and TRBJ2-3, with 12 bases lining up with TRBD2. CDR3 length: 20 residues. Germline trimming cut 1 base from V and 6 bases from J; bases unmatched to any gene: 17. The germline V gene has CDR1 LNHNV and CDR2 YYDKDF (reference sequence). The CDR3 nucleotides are TGTGCCACCAGCAGAGCGCCTAGCGGGAGGGCCGGAGGGAGTTTGGATACGCAGTATTTT. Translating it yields CATSRAPSGRAGGSLDTQYF.

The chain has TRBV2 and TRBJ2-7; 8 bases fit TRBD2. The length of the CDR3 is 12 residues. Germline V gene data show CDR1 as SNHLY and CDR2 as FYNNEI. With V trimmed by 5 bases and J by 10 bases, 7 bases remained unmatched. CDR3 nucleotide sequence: TGTGCCAGCAGTTCCACTAGCGGTTACCAGTACTTC. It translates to CASSSTSGYQYF.

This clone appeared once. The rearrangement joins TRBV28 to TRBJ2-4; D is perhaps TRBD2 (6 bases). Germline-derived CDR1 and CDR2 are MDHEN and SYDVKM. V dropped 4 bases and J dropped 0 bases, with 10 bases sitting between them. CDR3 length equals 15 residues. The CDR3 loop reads CASSSTGVAKNIQYF. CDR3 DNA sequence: TGTGCCAGCAGTTCGACGGGGGTAGCCAAAAACATTCAGTACTTC.

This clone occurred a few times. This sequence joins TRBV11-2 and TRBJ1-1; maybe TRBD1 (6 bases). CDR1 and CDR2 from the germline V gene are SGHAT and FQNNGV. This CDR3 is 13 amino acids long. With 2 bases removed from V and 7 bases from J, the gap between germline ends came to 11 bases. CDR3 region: CASSLRWTDEAFF. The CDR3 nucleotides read TGTGCCAGCAGCTTAAGATGGACAGATGAAGCTTTCTTT.

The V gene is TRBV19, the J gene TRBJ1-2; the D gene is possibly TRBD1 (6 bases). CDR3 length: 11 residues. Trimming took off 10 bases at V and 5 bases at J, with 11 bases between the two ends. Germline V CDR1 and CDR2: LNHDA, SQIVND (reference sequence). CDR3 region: CATRQGYGYTF. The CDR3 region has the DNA TGTGCCACCCGCCAGGGGTATGGCTACACCTTC. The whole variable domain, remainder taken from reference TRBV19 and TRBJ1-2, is DGGITQSPKYLFRKEGQNVTLSCEQNLNHDAMYWYRQDPGQGLRLIYYSQIVNDFQKGDIAEGYSVSREKKESFPLTVTSAQKNPTAFYLCATRQGYGYTFGSGTRLTVV.

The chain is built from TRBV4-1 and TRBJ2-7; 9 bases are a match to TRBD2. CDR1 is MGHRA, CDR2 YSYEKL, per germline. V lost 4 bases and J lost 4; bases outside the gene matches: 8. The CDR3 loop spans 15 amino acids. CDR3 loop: CASSPSSGDMYEQYF. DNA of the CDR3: TGCGCCAGCAGCCCCTCTAGCGGGGACATGTACGAGCAGTACTTC.

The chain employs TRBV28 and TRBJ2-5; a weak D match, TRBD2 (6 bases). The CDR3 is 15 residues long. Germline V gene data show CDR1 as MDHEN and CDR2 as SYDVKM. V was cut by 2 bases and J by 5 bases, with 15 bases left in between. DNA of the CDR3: TGTGCCAGCAGTTTAGGCGGGGTAGTCTTCGAGACCCAGTACTTC. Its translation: CASSLGGVVFETQYF.

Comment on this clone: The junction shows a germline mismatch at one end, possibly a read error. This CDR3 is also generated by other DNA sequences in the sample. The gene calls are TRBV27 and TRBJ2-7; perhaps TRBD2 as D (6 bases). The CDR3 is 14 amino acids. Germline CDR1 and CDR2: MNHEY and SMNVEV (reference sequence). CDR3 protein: CASSLAESSYEQYF. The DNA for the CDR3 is TGTGCTAGCAGCTTAGCGGAAAGCTCCTACGAGCAGTACTTC.

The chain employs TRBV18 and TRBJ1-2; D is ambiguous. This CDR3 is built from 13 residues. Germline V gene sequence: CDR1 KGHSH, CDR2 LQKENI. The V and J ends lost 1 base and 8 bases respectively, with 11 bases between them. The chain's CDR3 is CASSPLLGWGYTF. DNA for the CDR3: TGTGCCAGCTCACCACTTCTGGGCTGGGGCTACACCTTC.